The 21 T cell receptor beta chains in this list originate from one sample, sequenced in a study of human T cells and chemical hapten exposure. The treatment denotes: therapeutic diphenylcyclopropenone sensitization with weekly scalp DPC. Individual cDNA molecules each carried unique molecular identifiers attached by the library. TCRdb called the reads again in MiXCR, with one record for every CDR3 protein. The sample has 4,000 to 4,500 distinct CDR3 sequences; just under 50% are singletons. The source was whole blood, collected before DPC sensitization or 2, 6, or about 24 weeks after (not recorded which). These receptors were taken from an adult with alopecia areata. Some clones in this sample may be carry-over from other donors' samples. This table probably holds off-target reads from a library built for another chain.

V gene TRBV12-3 or TRBV12-4 combines with J gene TRBJ2-7; either TRBD1 or TRBD2 may supply D (5 bases each). This CDR3 contains 14 residues. With 3 bases removed from V and 6 bases from J, the gap between germline ends came to 15 bases. This CDR3 reads CASSFTGRRGEQYF. CDR3 nucleotide sequence: TGTGCCAGCAGTTTCACGGGACGACGGGGCGAGCAGTACTTC.

J is TRBJ2-4 and V is TRBV28; D is uncertain. Germline loops: CDR1 MDHEN, CDR2 SYDVKM. The length of the CDR3 is 11 residues. Trimming removed 2 bases at V and 7 bases at J, with 3 bases between. The CDR3 region is CASSLGNIQYF. Written as DNA, the CDR3 is TGTGCCAGCAGTTTAGGGAACATTCAGTACTTC.

V gene TRBV4-2 combines with J gene TRBJ2-7, with D possibly TRBD1 on 5 matching bases. Deletions cut 0 bases from V and 6 bases from J, with 12 bases between. Germline V gene sequence: CDR1 LGHNA, CDR2 YNFKEQ. The CDR3 runs 14 residues. In DNA form, the CDR3 reads TGTGCCAGCAGCCAAGAAGGGGCACGTTTCGAGCAGTACTTC. Translated, it gives CASSQEGARFEQYF.

The chain recombines TRBV20-1 with TRBJ2-2; D is undetermined. Germline CDR1 DFQATT, CDR2 SNEGSKA (reference sequence). V lost 1 base and J 2 bases, leaving 5 bases between the germline ends. The CDR3 spans 13 residues. The CDR3 nucleotides are TGCAGTGCTAGAGTAGGCAACACCGGGGAGCTGTTTTTT. It codes for CSARVGNTGELFF.

This clonotype was counted only a few times. The CDR3 DNA is TGTGCCAGCAGAACGGGGACAGTTTACGAGCAGTACTTC. Its translation: CASRTGTVYEQYF. This chain uses TRBV28 with TRBJ2-7, with 7 bases fitting TRBD1. This CDR3 region has 13 residues. V shed 6 bases, J shed 4 bases, and the junction held 6 bases outside the gene matches. Germline V gene lookup returns CDR1 MDHEN and CDR2 SYDVKM. Variable domain in full (rest from reference TRBV28 and TRBJ2-7): DVKVTQSSRYLVKRTGEKVFLECVQDMDHENMFWYRQDPGLGLRLIYFSYDVKMKEKGDIPEGYSVSREKKERFSLILESASTNQTSMYLCASRTGTVYEQYFGPGTRLTVT.

This chain uses TRBV25-1 with TRBJ2-2; unclear D gene. Germline V lookup: CDR1 MGHDK, CDR2 SYGVNS. CDR3 length equals 13 residues. The germline V and J ends were trimmed by 5 bases and 5 bases, with 9 bases remaining between them. The CDR3 DNA reads as TGTGCCAGCAGTCCCCTAGGGACCGGGGAGCTGTTTTTT. Its protein is CASSPLGTGELFF.

The V gene is TRBV4-3, the J gene TRBJ2-7; D is possibly TRBD2 (6 bases). V lost 5 bases to trimming and J lost 3 bases, with 14 bases between them. Germline lookup yields CDR1 LGHNA and CDR2 YSLEER. This CDR3 comprises 14 residues. CDR3 amino acids: CASSGGTDGYEQYF. CDR3 nucleotides: TGCGCCAGCAGCGGGGGGACGGACGGCTACGAGCAGTACTTC.

The chain is built from TRBV24-1 and TRBJ2-1, with D possibly being TRBD1 or TRBD2 (6 bases each). The CDR3 loop spans 14 amino acids. Trimming cost V 5 bases and J 5 bases, with 12 bases left between them. Germline V gene data show CDR1 as KGHDR and CDR2 as SFDVKD. The CDR3: CATSVGGRDNEQFF. CDR3 nucleotide sequence: TGTGCCACCAGTGTGGGGGGCAGGGACAATGAGCAGTTCTTC.

This chain connects TRBV4-3 to TRBJ2-1; D unresolved. The CDR3 consists of 14 residues. Germline CDR1 reads LGHNA; CDR2 reads YSLEER. Trimming removed 0 bases from V and 8 bases from J, with 11 bases in between. CDR3 coding DNA: TGCGCCAGCAGCCAAGAGGGCCCGGTCTATGAGCAGTTCTTC. Amino acids: CASSQEGPVYEQFF.

This rearrangement joins TRBV6-5 to TRBJ2-2, with unresolved D. Germline V CDR1 and CDR2: MNHEY, SVGAGI. V shed 4 bases and J shed 5 bases, with 5 bases lying between them. There are 12 residues in the CDR3. The CDR3 nucleotides are TGTGCCAGCAGTTTCGGGACCGGGGAGCTGTTTTTT. Residues: CASSFGTGELFF.

This chain connects TRBV2 to TRBJ2-3, with 7 bases that match TRBD2. Germline CDR1 is SNHLY and CDR2 is FYNNEI. CDR3 size: 14 residues. V shed 7 bases and J 2 bases; nucleotides not matched to a gene: 6. The CDR3 DNA is TGTGCCAGCACAGTCCTAGCGGCCACAGATACGCAGTATTTT. Protein product: CASTVLAATDTQYF.

The genes are TRBV11-3 and TRBJ2-1, with 7 positions matching TRBD1. V shed 5 bases, J shed 2 bases, and the junction held 3 bases outside the gene matches. Per germline, CDR1 SGHNT and CDR2 YENEEA. The CDR3 contains 14 residues. CDR3 DNA: TGTGCCAGCAGCAACAGGGGCACCTACAATGAGCAGTTCTTC. The encoded protein is CASSNRGTYNEQFF.

Of note for this clonotype: The germline gene is not matched at one end of the junction; a read error may be the cause. The chain combines TRBV29-1 with TRBJ2-7; D tentatively fits TRBD1 or TRBD2 (5 bases each). Germline loops: CDR1 SQVTM, CDR2 ANQGSEA. The CDR3 extends over 13 amino acids. The CDR3 DNA is TGCAGCGTTGAAGCTGGGACCGCGGCCCCCAGGGACTTC. Its protein is CSVEAGTAAPRDF.

This chain uses TRBV20-1 with TRBJ2-2; 8 nucleotides line up with TRBD2. The germline CDR1 and CDR2 sequences are DFQATT and SNEGSKA (reference sequence). Trimming removed 5 bases from V and 7 bases from J; junction bases left unmatched: 6. This CDR3 contains 13 residues. The DNA for the CDR3 is TGCAGTGCTGTAGGACTAGCAGGCGGGGAGCTGTTTTTT. Translating it yields CSAVGLAGGELFF.

This clonotype was recorded a few times. The V gene is TRBV10-1, the J gene TRBJ2-7, with D perhaps matching TRBD1 (6 bases). The CDR3 covers 14 residues. The V end lost 3 bases, the J end lost 6 bases, and 15 bases lay between the germline ends. Germline V gene data show CDR1 as WNHNN and CDR2 as SYGVQD (reference sequence). The CDR3 region is CASSDSVGGGEQYF. The CDR3 nucleotides read TGCGCCAGCAGTGATAGTGTTGGGGGCGGCGAGCAGTACTTC.

This clonotype was seen only a few times. The V and J genes are TRBV28 and TRBJ2-3; 7 nucleotides line up with TRBD2. V shed 6 bases and J 2 bases; nucleotides not matched to a gene: 14. The germline V gene encodes CDR1 MDHEN and CDR2 SYDVKM. CDR3 size: 17 residues. Here the CDR3 DNA reads TGTGCCAGCAGCCACCCCCTAGCGGCAACGGACACAGATACGCAGTATTTT. It yields the protein CASSHPLAATDTDTQYF.

The V call is TRBV9, the J call TRBJ2-3; 7 bases match TRBD1. V dropped 3 bases and J dropped 4; count of bases not matched to a gene: 17. Germline lookup yields CDR1 SGDLS and CDR2 YYNGEE. The CDR3 is 18 amino acids. The CDR3 coding sequence is TGTGCCAGCAGCGACGACCAATTTCGAGGGGGCGTCGCAGATACGCAGTATTTT. It yields the protein CASSDDQFRGGVADTQYF.

The chain combines TRBV28 with TRBJ2-2; 9 positions agree with TRBD2. The junction had 6 bases not matched to a gene; V was cut back by 7 bases and J by 6 bases. The CDR3 has 14 residues. The V gene's germline CDR1 is MDHEN and CDR2 SYDVKM. CDR3 sequence: CASIRGGAAGELFF. CDR3 nucleotides: TGTGCCAGCATCCGCGGGGGGGCCGCCGGGGAGCTGTTTTTT.

In this sample, this clonotype turned up once. The chain links TRBV3-1 to TRBJ2-7, with D hard to call. Trimming left V 5 bases short and J 0 bases short, with 8 bases between. The V gene's germline CDR1 is LGHDT and CDR2 YNNKEL (reference sequence). The CDR3 is 13 residues long. CDR3: CASSVLGSYEQYF. The CDR3 region has the DNA TGTGCCAGCAGCGTCCTAGGCTCCTACGAGCAGTACTTC.

This clonotype has a handful of counts. The V and J genes are TRBV5-1 and TRBJ2-3, with D perhaps assigned TRBD1 or TRBD2 (5 bases each). Trimming pared 5 bases from V and 0 bases from J, leaving 13 bases between. The germline gives CDR1 SGHRS, CDR2 YFSETQ. The CDR3 length is 15 residues. CDR3 coding DNA: TGCGCCAGCAGGGGACCCCTGGGGAGCACAGATACGCAGTATTTT. It encodes CASRGPLGSTDTQYF.

This clonotype was counted a few times. The DNA of the CDR3 is TGTGCCAGCAGTGGACAGCGCAATGAGCAGTTCTTC. It codes for CASSGQRNEQFF. V is TRBV12-3 or TRBV12-4 and J is TRBJ2-1; tentative D call: TRBD1 (6 bases). V gave up 5 bases and J gave up 6 bases, with 8 bases separating them. This CDR3 comprises 12 residues.